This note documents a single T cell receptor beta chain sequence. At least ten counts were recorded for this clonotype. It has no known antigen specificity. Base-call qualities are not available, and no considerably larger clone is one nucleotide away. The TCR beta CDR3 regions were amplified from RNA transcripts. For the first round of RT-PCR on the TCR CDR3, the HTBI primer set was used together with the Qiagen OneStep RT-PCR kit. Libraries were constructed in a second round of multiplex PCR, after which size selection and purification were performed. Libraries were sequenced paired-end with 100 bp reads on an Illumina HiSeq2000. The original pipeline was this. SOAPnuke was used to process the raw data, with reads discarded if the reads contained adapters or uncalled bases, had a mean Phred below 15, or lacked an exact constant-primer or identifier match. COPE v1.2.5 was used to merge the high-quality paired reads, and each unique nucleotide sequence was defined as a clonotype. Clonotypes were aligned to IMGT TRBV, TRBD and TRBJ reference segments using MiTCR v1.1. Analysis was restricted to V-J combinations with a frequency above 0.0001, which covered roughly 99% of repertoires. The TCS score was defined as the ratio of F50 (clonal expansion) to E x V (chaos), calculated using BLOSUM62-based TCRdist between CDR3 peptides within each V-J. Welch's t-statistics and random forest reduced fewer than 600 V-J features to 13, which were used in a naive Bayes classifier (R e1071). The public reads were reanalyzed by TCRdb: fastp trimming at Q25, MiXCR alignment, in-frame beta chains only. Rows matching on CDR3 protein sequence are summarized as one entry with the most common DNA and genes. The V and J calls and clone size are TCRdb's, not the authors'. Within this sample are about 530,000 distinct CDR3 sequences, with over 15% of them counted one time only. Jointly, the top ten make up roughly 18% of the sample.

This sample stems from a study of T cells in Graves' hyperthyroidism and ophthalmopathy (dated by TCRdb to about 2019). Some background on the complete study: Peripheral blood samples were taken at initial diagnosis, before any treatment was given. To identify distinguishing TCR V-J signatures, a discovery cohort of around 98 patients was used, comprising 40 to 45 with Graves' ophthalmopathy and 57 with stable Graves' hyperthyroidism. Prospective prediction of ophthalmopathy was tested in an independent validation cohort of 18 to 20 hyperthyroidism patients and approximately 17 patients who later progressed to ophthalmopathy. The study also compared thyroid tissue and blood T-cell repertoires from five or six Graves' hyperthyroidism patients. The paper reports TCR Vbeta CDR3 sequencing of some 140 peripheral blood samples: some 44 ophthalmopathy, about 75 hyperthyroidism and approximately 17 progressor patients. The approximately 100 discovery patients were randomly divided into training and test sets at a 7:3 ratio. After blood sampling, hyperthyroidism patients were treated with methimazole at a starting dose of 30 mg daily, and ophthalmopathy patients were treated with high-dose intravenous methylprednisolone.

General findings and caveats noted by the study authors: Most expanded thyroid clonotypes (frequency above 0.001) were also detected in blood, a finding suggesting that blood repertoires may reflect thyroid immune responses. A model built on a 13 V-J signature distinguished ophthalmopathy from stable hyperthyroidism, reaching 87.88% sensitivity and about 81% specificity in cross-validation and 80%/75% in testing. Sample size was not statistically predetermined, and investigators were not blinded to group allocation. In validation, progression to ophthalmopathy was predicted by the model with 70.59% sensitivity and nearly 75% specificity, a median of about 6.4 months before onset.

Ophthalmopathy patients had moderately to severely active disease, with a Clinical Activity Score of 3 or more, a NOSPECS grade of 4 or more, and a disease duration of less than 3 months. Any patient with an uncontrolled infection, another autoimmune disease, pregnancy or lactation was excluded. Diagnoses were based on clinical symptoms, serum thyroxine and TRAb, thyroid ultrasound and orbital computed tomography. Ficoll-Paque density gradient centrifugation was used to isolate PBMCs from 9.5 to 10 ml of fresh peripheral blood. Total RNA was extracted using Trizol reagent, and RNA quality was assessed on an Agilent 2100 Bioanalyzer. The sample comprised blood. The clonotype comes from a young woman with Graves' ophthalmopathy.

The DNA sequence is TGTGCCTCCGCGGGGAACACTGAAGCTTTCTTT. It translates to CASAGNTEAFF. The rearrangement joined TRBV28 to TRBJ1-1, with the D segment identity uncertain. The junction shows trimming of 11 bases on V and 1 base on J, plus 8 bases between the germline ends. Looking up the germline V gene yields CDR1 MDHEN and CDR2 SYDVKM. The CDR3 sequence holds 11 residues, the cysteine and phenylalanine included. Only the CDR3 part of the read is kept: 33 bases, read in frame from the first base.